Presented here are 19 T cell receptor beta chains from one specimen sequenced in a study of a mutant IDH1 vaccine in newly diagnosed glioma. Specified time point: week 47, end of study. Vaccination comprised doses that each held 300 ug of mutant IDH1 20-mer peptide, plus topical imiquimod. Here immunoSEQ multiplex PCR was the method, and the copy in TCRdb shows in-frame clones only, minus some. The sample lists roughly 34,000 clones, 80% to 90% occurring once. The antigens for these receptors are not known. The input for sequencing was PBMCs, taken from a glioma patient whose treatment included an IDH1 peptide vaccine. The receptors shown here come from a woman aged 25-40 years with glioma.

The genes are TRBV10-3 and TRBJ1-4; TRBD1 is a possible D gene (5 bases). The V gene's germline CDR1 is ENHRY and CDR2 SYGVKD. V was cut by 6 bases and J by 8 bases, with 16 bases left in between. CDR3 length: 14 amino acids. The CDR3 region has the DNA TGTGCCATCAGCCGGGATTCACGGGGCGAAAAACTGTTTTTT. Residues: CAISRDSRGEKLFF.

This chain connects TRBV7-6 to TRBJ1-1; D unresolved. Trimming left V 2 bases short and J 1 base short, with 11 bases between. CDR1 is SGHVS, CDR2 FNYEAQ, per germline. This CDR3 contains 15 residues. The CDR3 spells CASSLLGSENTEAFF. As DNA, the CDR3 is TGTGCCAGCAGCTTATTGGGGTCGGAGAACACTGAAGCTTTCTTT.

The chain uses TRBV9 and TRBJ1-1, with TRBD1 identical over 7 bases. Germline CDR1 is SGDLS and CDR2 is YYNGEE. Losses at the gene ends were 0 bases for V and 5 bases for J; bases not matched to a gene: 7. There are 15 residues in the CDR3. CDR3 loop: CASSVDNRGLTEAFF. The CDR3 DNA reads as TGTGCCAGCAGCGTAGATAACAGGGGACTTACTGAAGCTTTCTTT.

The J gene is TRBJ1-3, the V gene TRBV9; D is possibly TRBD1 (6 bases). The V gene lost 0 bases and the J gene lost 5 bases, with 12 bases spanning the gap. This CDR3 comprises 15 residues. In germline, CDR1 is SGDLS, CDR2 YYNGEE. The DNA for the CDR3 is TGTGCCAGCAGCGTAGATCACAGGGACCGAAACACCATATATTTT. Translating it yields CASSVDHRDRNTIYF.

Concerning this clone: A junction boundary mismatches the germline segment, possibly from a read error. This chain joins TRBV5-6 and TRBJ2-7; no firm D call. Germline V lookup: CDR1 SGHDT, CDR2 YYEEEE. CDR3 length equals 13 residues. The CDR3 coding sequence is TGTGCCAGCAGCTTGGGGGCAGACAATAACGGAGACTTC. This gives the protein CASSLGADNNGDF.

This chain joins TRBV25-1 and TRBJ2-1; 7 nucleotides match TRBD1. The CDR3 runs 18 residues. The trim removed 4 bases at V and 6 bases at J, leaving 18 bases unmatched. Per the germline V gene, CDR1 is MGHDK and CDR2 is SYGVNS. The CDR3 bases are TGTGCCAGCAGTGCCTGGACCTGGACAGGCCCAAGGGGCAATGAGCAGTTCTTC. Its protein product is CASSAWTWTGPRGNEQFF.

The rearrangement uses TRBV5-4 and TRBJ2-3; 8 nucleotides agree with TRBD1. V trimming: 6 bases; J trimming: 0 bases; junction bases outside the gene matches: 6. Germline-derived CDR1 and CDR2 are SGHNT and YYREEE (reference sequence). CDR3 size: 15 residues. The CDR3 loop reads CASTPRDRSTDTQYF. CDR3 nucleotides: TGTGCCAGCACCCCCCGGGACAGGAGCACAGATACGCAGTATTTT.

This clone has just one count. The rearrangement uses TRBV2 and TRBJ1-2; D possibly corresponds to TRBD1 (6 bases). The CDR3 consists of 13 residues. The germline V and J ends were trimmed by 6 bases and 4 bases, with 12 bases remaining between them. Germline CDR1 SNHLY, CDR2 FYNNEI. Here the CDR3 reads CASSPKGVYGYTF. CDR3 bases: TGTGCCAGCAGCCCGAAGGGGGTCTATGGCTACACCTTC.

The chain recombines TRBV2 with TRBJ1-1, with 7 nucleotides matching TRBD1. This CDR3 has 15 residues. Trimming took 5 bases from V and 0 from J; bases not matched to a gene: 6. Per the germline V gene, CDR1 is SNHLY and CDR2 is FYNNEI. The CDR3 sequence: CASSSPGQLNTEAFF. The CDR3 DNA sequence: TGTGCCAGCAGTTCCCCGGGACAGCTGAACACTGAAGCTTTCTTT.

The rearrangement links TRBV7-9 to TRBJ1-1, with D possibly TRBD1 on 5 matching bases. This CDR3 has 15 residues. CDR1 SEHNR and CDR2 FQNEAQ come from the germline V gene (reference sequence). The germline V and J ends were trimmed by 5 bases and 0 bases, with 13 bases remaining between them. The DNA for the CDR3 is TGTGCCAGCAGCGGATCGGGACGGGTGAACACTGAAGCTTTCTTT. It translates to CASSGSGRVNTEAFF.

The J gene is TRBJ1-1, the V gene TRBV19; 10 bases agree with TRBD1. Germline trimming cut 5 bases from V and 4 bases from J; bases unmatched to any gene: 4. The germline gives CDR1 LNHDA, CDR2 SQIVND (reference sequence). The CDR3 runs to 14 residues. The CDR3 loop reads CASSWGQGLTEAFF. CDR3 in DNA: TGTGCCAGTAGTTGGGGACAGGGGCTCACTGAAGCTTTCTTT. The entire variable domain, with the rest obtained from reference TRBV19 and TRBJ1-1, is as follows: DGGITQSPKYLFRKEGQNVTLSCEQNLNHDAMYWYRQDPGQGLRLIYYSQIVNDFQKGDIAEGYSVSREKKESFPLTVTSAQKNPTAFYLCASSWGQGLTEAFFGQGTRLTVV.

This chain links TRBV9 with TRBJ2-1; D remains ambiguous. The V and J ends lost 4 bases and 4 bases respectively, with 6 bases between them. Germline CDR1 reads SGDLS; CDR2 reads YYNGEE. The CDR3 sequence is 12 residues long. The CDR3 coding sequence is TGTGCCAGCAGCACCAATTACAATGAGCAGTTCTTC. Protein product: CASSTNYNEQFF.

This sequence joins TRBV14 and TRBJ1-2; D ambiguous. Trimming left V 2 bases short and J 2 bases short, with 6 bases between. CDR3 length equals 13 residues. CDR1 is SGHDN and CDR2 is FVKESK in the germline V gene. The chain's CDR3 is CASSQLQNYGYTF. CDR3 DNA: TGTGCCAGCAGCCAATTACAGAACTATGGCTACACCTTC.

The rearrangement joins TRBV5-1 to TRBJ2-3, with TRBD1 matching over 9 bases. With V trimmed by 4 bases and J by 5 bases, 5 bases remained unmatched. Germline V gene sequence: CDR1 SGHRS, CDR2 YFSETQ. The CDR3 length is 14 residues. In DNA, the CDR3 is TGCGCCAGCAGCAGGGGACAGGGAATAGATACGCAGTATTTT. Translation gives CASSRGQGIDTQYF.

This chain uses TRBV2 with TRBJ2-7; the D gene is possibly TRBD2 (6 bases). Deletions cut 8 bases from V and 9 bases from J, with 14 bases between. The CDR3 contains 11 residues. Germline V gives CDR1 SNHLY, CDR2 FYNNEI. In nucleotides, the CDR3 is TGTGCCAGCCGGTCGGGGGTAGGGCAGTACTTC. It encodes CASRSGVGQYF.

This sequence joins TRBV4-2 and TRBJ2-4; either TRBD1 or TRBD2 may fit D (5 bases each). This CDR3 region has 16 residues. V lost 8 bases and J 3 bases, leaving 20 bases between the germline ends. Germline V gene sequence: CDR1 LGHNA, CDR2 YNFKEQ. The CDR3 DNA is TGTGCCAGCTCCCGGGACGCGGGTCGGGTCAAAAACATTCAGTACTTC. The encoded protein is CASSRDAGRVKNIQYF.

Only a few counts were recorded for this clone. This sequence joins TRBV2 and TRBJ1-2, with a possible D match to TRBD1 (6 bases). With 7 bases removed from V and 5 bases from J, the gap between germline ends came to 17 bases. Germline assignment: CDR1 SNHLY and CDR2 FYNNEI. CDR3 length: 14 residues. CDR3 DNA sequence: TGTGCCAGCAAACTGGGGGGGCAGGGGTATGGCTACACCTTC. Translated, it gives CASKLGGQGYGYTF.

This clone was seen a few times. The rearrangement uses TRBV2 and TRBJ1-5; the D is unclear. The germline V gene encodes CDR1 SNHLY and CDR2 FYNNEI. The CDR3 extends over 15 amino acids. V was shortened by 4 bases and J by 7 bases, with 17 bases between the two germline ends. The CDR3 DNA reads as TGTGCCAGCAGTGGGGGAGCGTTGGCGGGGCAGCCCCAGCATTTT. Translation gives CASSGGALAGQPQHF.

The chain recombines TRBV19 with TRBJ1-2; tentative D call: TRBD1 (6 bases). V was shortened by 4 bases and J by 11 bases, with 17 bases between the two germline ends. This CDR3 comprises 13 residues. Looked up from germline, CDR1 is LNHDA and CDR2 is SQIVND (reference sequence). The CDR3 DNA is TGTGCCAGTAGTACCGTGGGGGCGTTGTGGTACACCTTC. Translation: CASSTVGALWYTF.